This note documents a single T cell receptor (beta chain) sequence. Its specificity is not known. If patients had autoimmune disease history or systemic immunosuppression, they were excluded. The method was immunoSEQ multiplex PCR; TCRdb's version includes in-frame clones alone and lacks a portion of them. Of just under 85,000 clones in the sample, 84% are singletons; the top ten hold under 7.5%. These data are taken from a study of OX40 agonist ivuxolimab in advanced cancers. Overall study findings and caveats: CD8+ T cells averaged more expanded clones than CD4+.

V dropped 6 bases and J dropped 6; count of bases not matched to a gene: 6. Germline CDR1 is ENHRY and CDR2 is SYGVKD. The CDR3 is 13 residues long. The rearrangement joins TRBV10-3 to TRBJ1-2; 8 nucleotides align to TRBD1. Sequences were derived from CD4+ or CD8+ T cells sorted from blood, sampled in a trial of the OX40 agonist ivuxolimab. This clonotype originated in an adult with an advanced solid tumor such as melanoma, head and neck, liver or kidney cancer. This chain's CDR3 is CAISRTGNDGYTF. As DNA, the CDR3 is TGTGCCATCAGCCGGACAGGGAATGATGGCTACACCTTC.